One T cell receptor beta chain is described in this entry. Its antigen is not identified. This entry comes from a study of T-cell reconstitution after alpha-beta-depleted transplantation in children. Overall study findings and caveats: T-cell numbers and diversity, one year after transplant, stemmed largely from T cells that were newly produced.

This CDR3 spans 15 amino acids. Trimming removed 6 bases at V and 1 base at J, with 16 bases between. From germline, CDR1 is MNHEY and CDR2 SMNVEV (reference sequence). Construction of the TCRbeta library involved unique molecular identifiers. TCRdb independently ran MiXCR on the PCR reads; one entry per CDR3 protein. The top ten clones hold 2% to 2.5% of a sample with approximately 500,000 distinct CDR3 sequences, about 10% of them seen once. The sample here was PBMCs, taken before TCRalphabeta/CD19-depleted stem cell transplant. This clonotype originated in a child aged 2 to 15 with inherited bone marrow failure, due to receive a stem cell transplant. V usage is TRBV27 and J usage is TRBJ2-7, with D possibly matching TRBD1 (5 bases). The CDR3 DNA is TGTGCCAGCAGGACCCATCAGGGTCTGTCCTACGAGCAGTACTTC. Amino acid sequence: CASRTHQGLSYEQYF.